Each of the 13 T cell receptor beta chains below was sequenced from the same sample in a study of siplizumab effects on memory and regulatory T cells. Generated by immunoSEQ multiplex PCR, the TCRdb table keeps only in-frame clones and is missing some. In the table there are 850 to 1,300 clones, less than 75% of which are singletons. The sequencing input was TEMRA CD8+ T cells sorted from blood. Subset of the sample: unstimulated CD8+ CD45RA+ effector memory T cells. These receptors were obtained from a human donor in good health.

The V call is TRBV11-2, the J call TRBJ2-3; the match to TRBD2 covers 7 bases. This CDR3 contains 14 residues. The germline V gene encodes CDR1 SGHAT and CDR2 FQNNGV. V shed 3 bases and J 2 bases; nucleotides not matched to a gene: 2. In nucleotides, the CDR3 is TGTGCCAGCAGCTTTGGGGGGGTCACAGATACGCAGTATTTT. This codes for CASSFGGVTDTQYF.

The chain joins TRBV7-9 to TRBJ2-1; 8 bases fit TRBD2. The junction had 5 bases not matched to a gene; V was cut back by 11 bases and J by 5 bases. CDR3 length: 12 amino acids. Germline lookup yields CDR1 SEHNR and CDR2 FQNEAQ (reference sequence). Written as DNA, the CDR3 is TGTGCCGGTAGCGGGGCTGACAATGAGCAGTTCTTC. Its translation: CAGSGADNEQFF. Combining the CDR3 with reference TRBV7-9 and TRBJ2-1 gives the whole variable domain DTGVSQNPRHKITKRGQNVTFRCDPISEHNRLYWYRQTLGQGPEFLTYFQNEAQLEKSRLLSDRFSAERPKGSFSTLEIQRTEQGDSAMYLCAGSGADNEQFFGPGTRLTVL.

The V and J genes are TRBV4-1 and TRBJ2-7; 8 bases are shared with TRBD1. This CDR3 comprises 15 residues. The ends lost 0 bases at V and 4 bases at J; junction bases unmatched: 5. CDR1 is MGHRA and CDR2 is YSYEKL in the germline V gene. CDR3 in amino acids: CASSQEQGAPYEQYF. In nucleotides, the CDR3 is TGCGCCAGCAGCCAAGAGCAGGGGGCGCCGTACGAGCAGTACTTC.

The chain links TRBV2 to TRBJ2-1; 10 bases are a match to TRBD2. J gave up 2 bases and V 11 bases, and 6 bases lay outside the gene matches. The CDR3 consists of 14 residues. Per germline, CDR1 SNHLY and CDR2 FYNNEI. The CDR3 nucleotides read TGTGCCGGGGAGCGGGGGGGCGCCTACAATGAGCAGTTCTTC. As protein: CAGERGGAYNEQFF.

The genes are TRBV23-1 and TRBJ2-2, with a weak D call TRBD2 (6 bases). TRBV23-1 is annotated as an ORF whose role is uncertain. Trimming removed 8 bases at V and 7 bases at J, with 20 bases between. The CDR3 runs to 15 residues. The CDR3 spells CASQAAQVGGGELFF. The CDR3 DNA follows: TGCGCCAGCCAAGCCGCCCAGGTGGGAGGCGGGGAGCTGTTTTTT.

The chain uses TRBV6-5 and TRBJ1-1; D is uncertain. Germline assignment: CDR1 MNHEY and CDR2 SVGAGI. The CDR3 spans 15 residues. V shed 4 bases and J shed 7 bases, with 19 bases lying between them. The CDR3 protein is CASSFLYRVGNEAFF. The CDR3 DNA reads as TGTGCCAGCAGTTTTTTATACCGGGTCGGCAATGAAGCTTTCTTT.

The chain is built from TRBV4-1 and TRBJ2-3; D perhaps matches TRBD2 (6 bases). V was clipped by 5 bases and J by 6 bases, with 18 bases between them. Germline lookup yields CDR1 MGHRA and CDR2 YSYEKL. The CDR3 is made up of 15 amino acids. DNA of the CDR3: TGCGCCAGCAGCAGCCCGGGACTCCCTTCCGATACGCAGTATTTT. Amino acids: CASSSPGLPSDTQYF.

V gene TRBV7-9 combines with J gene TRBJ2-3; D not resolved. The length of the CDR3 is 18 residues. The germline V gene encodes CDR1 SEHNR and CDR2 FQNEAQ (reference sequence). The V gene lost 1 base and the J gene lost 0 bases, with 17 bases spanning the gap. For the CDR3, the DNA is TGTGCCAGCAGCTTAGAAGCAACGCTTTTCCGGAGCACAGATACGCAGTATTTT. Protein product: CASSLEATLFRSTDTQYF.

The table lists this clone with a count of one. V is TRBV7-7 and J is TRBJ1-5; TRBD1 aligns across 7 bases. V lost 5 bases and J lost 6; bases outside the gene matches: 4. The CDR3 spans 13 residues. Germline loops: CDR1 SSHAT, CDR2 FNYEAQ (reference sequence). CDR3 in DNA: TGTGCCAGCAGCCAGGGGGAAGGTCAGCCCCAGCATTTT. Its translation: CASSQGEGQPQHF.

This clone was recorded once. The CDR3 nucleotides read TGTGCCAGCAGCCGAACGTGGGGGGAGGGGTACGAGCAGTACTTC. Its protein product is CASSRTWGEGYEQYF. The V and J genes are TRBV28 and TRBJ2-7; 7 positions agree with TRBD2. The CDR3 is 15 residues long. V dropped 6 bases and J dropped 4; count of bases not matched to a gene: 12. Germline CDR1 and CDR2: MDHEN and SYDVKM.

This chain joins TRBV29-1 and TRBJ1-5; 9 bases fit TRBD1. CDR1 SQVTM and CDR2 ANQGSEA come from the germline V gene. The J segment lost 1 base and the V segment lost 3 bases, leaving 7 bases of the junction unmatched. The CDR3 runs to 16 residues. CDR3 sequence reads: CSVEFDRGESNQPQHF. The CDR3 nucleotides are TGCAGCGTTGAGTTCGACAGGGGGGAGAGCAATCAGCCCCAGCATTTT.

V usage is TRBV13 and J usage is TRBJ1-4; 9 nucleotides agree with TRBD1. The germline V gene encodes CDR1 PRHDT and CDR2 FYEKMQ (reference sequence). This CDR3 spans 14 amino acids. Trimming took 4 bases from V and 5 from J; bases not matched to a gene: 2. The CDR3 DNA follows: TGTGCCAGCAGCTCCGGGACAGGGAATGAAAAACTGTTTTTT. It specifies CASSSGTGNEKLFF. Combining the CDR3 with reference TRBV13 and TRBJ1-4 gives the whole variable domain AAGVIQSPRHLIKEKRETATLKCYPIPRHDTVYWYQQGPGQDPQFLISFYEKMQSDKGSIPDRFSAQQFSDYHSELNMSSLELGDSALYFCASSSGTGNEKLFFGSGTQLSVL.

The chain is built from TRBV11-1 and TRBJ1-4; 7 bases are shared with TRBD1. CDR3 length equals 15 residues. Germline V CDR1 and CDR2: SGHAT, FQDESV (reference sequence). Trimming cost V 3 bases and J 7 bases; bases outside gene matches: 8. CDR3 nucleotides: TGTGCCAGCAGCTTGACAGGGCGAGCGGTTGAAAAACTGTTTTTT. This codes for CASSLTGRAVEKLFF.